This T cell receptor (beta chain) was found in a study of cytomegalovirus exposure and HLA in healthy donors. General observations from the study: The listing of 160 or so TCR beta chains classed them as cytomegalovirus-associated. Later analysis demonstrated an association between a missense DCLRE1C variant and TCR beta V- and J-gene trimming. Association with HLA alleles at 0.05 false discovery rate was found for roughly 17,000 TCR beta sequences in a later analysis. When analyzed later, the rates of TCR association showed variation by HLA locus, with DRB1 the most and HLA-C the fewest.

Use of 60 Vbeta and 13 Jbeta primers characterized the PCR. Produced via immunoSEQ multiplex PCR; TCRdb's table is partial and in-frame only. The sample shows around 160,000 clones, under 85% of them seen only once. In this sample, this clone turned up a few times. What it recognizes is unknown. The CDR3 totals 15 residues. CDR1 is LNHDA and CDR2 is SQIVND in the germline V gene (reference sequence). Trimming took 1 base from V and 3 from J; bases not matched to a gene: 6. The source material was PBMCs. V gene TRBV19 combines with J gene TRBJ2-7; 7 nucleotides match TRBD1. This receptor was identified in a man between 45 and 60 years old in good health and CMV-seropositive. Here the CDR3 reads CASSIGGTEYYEQYF. CDR3 coding DNA: TGTGCCAGTAGTATAGGGGGGACAGAGTACTACGAGCAGTACTTC.